This T cell receptor (beta chain) was profiled in a study of cytomegalovirus exposure and HLA in healthy donors. General study findings and limits: Available immune exposure information was restricted to CMV serostatus only. A few CMV-associated chains were confirmed in vitro to be specific for CMV antigens.

Everyone who donated was a healthy bone marrow donor. Regarding this clone: Its antigen is not identified.

PCR employed 60 Vbeta and 13 Jbeta primers. In the source study's methods: Per a later analysis, the number of unique TCR beta chains was some 80 million, of which 9 million to 14 million were shared. Using immunoSEQ multiplex PCR, the repertoire was profiled, and TCRdb retains in-frame clones only, with some absent. That table supplies the V and J calls and clone size; D and trimming were determined from the DNA. This repertoire shows some 150,000 clones, under 90% found once; its top ten account for 2% to 3%. The CDR3 contains 15 residues. CDR1 and CDR2 (germline): LNHDA, SQIVND (reference sequence). Trimming at V came to 3 bases and at J to 6 bases, leaving 9 bases not matched to a gene.

The sequencing input was PBMCs. V is TRBV19 and J is TRBJ2-5, with 8 bases identical to TRBD2. This TCR came from a boy aged 2 to 10 in good health and CMV-seronegative. Here the CDR3 reads CASSMARGGSQTQYF. The CDR3 nucleotides are TGTGCCAGTAGTATGGCTCGGGGGGGATCGCAGACCCAGTACTTC.